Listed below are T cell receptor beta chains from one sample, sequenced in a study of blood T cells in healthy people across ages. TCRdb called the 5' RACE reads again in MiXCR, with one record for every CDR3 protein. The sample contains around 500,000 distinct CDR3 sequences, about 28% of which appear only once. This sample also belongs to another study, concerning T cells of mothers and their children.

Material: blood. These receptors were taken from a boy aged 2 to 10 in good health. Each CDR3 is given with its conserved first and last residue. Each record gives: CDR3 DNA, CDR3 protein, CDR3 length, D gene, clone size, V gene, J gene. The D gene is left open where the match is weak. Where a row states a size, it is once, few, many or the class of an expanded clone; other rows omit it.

cdr3_nt: TGCGCCAGCAGCCAAGCACTTAGCGGGACGGCAGAGACCCAGTACTTC
cdr3_aa: CASSQALSGTAETQYF
cdr3_length: 16
d_call: TRBD2
clone_size: .
v_call: TRBV4-3
j_call: TRBJ2-5

cdr3_nt: TGTGCCAGCGGAAACAGTGGGGGCGGACTTGAAAAACTGTTTTTT
cdr3_aa: CASGNSGGGLEKLFF
cdr3_length: 15
d_call: .
clone_size: .
v_call: TRBV12-3/TRBV12-4
j_call: TRBJ1-4

cdr3_nt: TGTGCCAGCAGCCGCCCCGGGTCTAGCACAGATACGCAGTATTTT
cdr3_aa: CASSRPGSSTDTQYF
cdr3_length: 15
d_call: .
clone_size: .
v_call: TRBV7-8
j_call: TRBJ2-3

cdr3_nt: TGCGTCAGCAGCTTAGGCGCCTACGAGCAGTACTTC
cdr3_aa: CVSSLGAYEQYF
cdr3_length: 12
d_call: .
clone_size: few
v_call: TRBV13
j_call: TRBJ2-7

cdr3_nt: TGCAGCGTTGATCCCGGACAGGGGGCGCGGGGCAATGAGCAGTTCTTC
cdr3_aa: CSVDPGQGARGNEQFF
cdr3_length: 16
d_call: TRBD1
clone_size: .
v_call: TRBV29-1
j_call: TRBJ2-1

cdr3_nt: TGTGCCAGCAGCTTACTTAGTCCCGAGCAGTACTTC
cdr3_aa: CASSLLSPEQYF
cdr3_length: 12
d_call: .
clone_size: few
v_call: TRBV7-9
j_call: TRBJ2-7

cdr3_nt: TGCGCCAGCAGCCAAGAACTCATAGATGAGCAGTTCTTC
cdr3_aa: CASSQELIDEQFF
cdr3_length: 13
d_call: .
clone_size: .
v_call: TRBV4-3
j_call: TRBJ2-1

cdr3_nt: TGCAGCGTTGTTCCGGGACTAGCAGTATTCGAGCAGTACTTC
cdr3_aa: CSVVPGLAVFEQYF
cdr3_length: 14
d_call: TRBD2
clone_size: many
v_call: TRBV29-1
j_call: TRBJ2-7

cdr3_nt: TGTGCCATCAGTGAGTTTCCGGGACAGTCCAATGAGCAGTTCTTC
cdr3_aa: CAISEFPGQSNEQFF
cdr3_length: 15
d_call: TRBD1
clone_size: .
v_call: TRBV10-3
j_call: TRBJ2-1

cdr3_nt: TGCGCCAGCAGCTTCGGGCTAGCGGTTATTAACCAAGGGACCCAGTACTTC
cdr3_aa: CASSFGLAVINQGTQYF
cdr3_length: 17
d_call: TRBD2
clone_size: few
v_call: TRBV5-1
j_call: TRBJ2-5

cdr3_nt: TGCGCCAGCAGCATTGACAGGGGCAATGAGCAGTTCTTC
cdr3_aa: CASSIDRGNEQFF
cdr3_length: 13
d_call: TRBD1
clone_size: few
v_call: TRBV5-1
j_call: TRBJ2-1

cdr3_nt: TGTGCCAGCAGGGCACTCCGACGGACAAGTGGGGCCAACGTCCTGACTTTC
cdr3_aa: CASRALRRTSGANVLTF
cdr3_length: 17
d_call: .
clone_size: .
v_call: TRBV2
j_call: TRBJ2-6

cdr3_nt: TGTGCCATCAGTGAGGGGAGCACCGGGGAGCTGTTTTTT
cdr3_aa: CAISEGSTGELFF
cdr3_length: 13
d_call: .
clone_size: few
v_call: TRBV10-3
j_call: TRBJ2-2

cdr3_nt: TGCGCCAGCAGCCAGCGGGACAGGGTCGATGATCTTGATGGCTACACCTTC
cdr3_aa: CASSQRDRVDDLDGYTF
cdr3_length: 17
d_call: TRBD1
clone_size: .
v_call: TRBV4-3
j_call: TRBJ1-2

cdr3_nt: TGTGCCAGCAGCCCTCCGAGGCAGCTCTACGAGCAGTACTTC
cdr3_aa: CASSPPRQLYEQYF
cdr3_length: 14
d_call: .
clone_size: .
v_call: TRBV7-9
j_call: TRBJ2-7

cdr3_nt: TGTGCCAGCAGCTTGGGCGGGACAGGGGAGAATGAGCAGTTCTTC
cdr3_aa: CASSLGGTGENEQFF
cdr3_length: 15
d_call: TRBD1
clone_size: .
v_call: TRBV7-9
j_call: TRBJ2-1

cdr3_nt: TGTGCCAGCAGGGACCTAGCGGGAGGGTACAATGAGCAGTTCTTC
cdr3_aa: CASRDLAGGYNEQFF
cdr3_length: 15
d_call: TRBD2
clone_size: .
v_call: TRBV6-1
j_call: TRBJ2-1

cdr3_nt: TGTGCCAGCAGTCTGTCGCGGGGAGACCTCAATGAGCAGTTCTTC
cdr3_aa: CASSLSRGDLNEQFF
cdr3_length: 15
d_call: .
clone_size: .
v_call: TRBV3-1
j_call: TRBJ2-1

cdr3_nt: TGTGCCAGCAGGATACAGGGGGTGACCTACGAGCAGTACTTC
cdr3_aa: CASRIQGVTYEQYF
cdr3_length: 14
d_call: TRBD1
clone_size: .
v_call: TRBV28
j_call: TRBJ2-7

cdr3_nt: TGCAGTGCTAGAGACCCCGGGGGTGAAAAACTGTTTTTT
cdr3_aa: CSARDPGGEKLFF
cdr3_length: 13
d_call: .
clone_size: .
v_call: TRBV20-1
j_call: TRBJ1-4

cdr3_nt: TGTGCCAGCAGCCCAAGACTAGGCGGCACCTACGAGCAGTACTTC
cdr3_aa: CASSPRLGGTYEQYF
cdr3_length: 15
d_call: .
clone_size: .
v_call: TRBV3-1
j_call: TRBJ2-7

cdr3_nt: TGTGCCAGCAGCTTGTGGGAAAGATCCAATAATGAAAAACTGTTTTTT
cdr3_aa: CASSLWERSNNEKLFF
cdr3_length: 16
d_call: .
clone_size: .
v_call: TRBV7-9
j_call: TRBJ1-4

cdr3_nt: TGCAGTGCTAAACAGGCCCCTGGCAATTCACCCCTCCACTTT
cdr3_aa: CSAKQAPGNSPLHF
cdr3_length: 14
d_call: .
clone_size: .
v_call: TRBV20-1
j_call: TRBJ1-6

cdr3_nt: TGCAGCGTTGCAGGAAAGAACGGAAACACCATATATTTT
cdr3_aa: CSVAGKNGNTIYF
cdr3_length: 13
d_call: .
clone_size: .
v_call: TRBV29-1
j_call: TRBJ1-3

cdr3_nt: TGTGCCAGCAGCTTACAGGGGGCTGGCTATGGCTACACCTTC
cdr3_aa: CASSLQGAGYGYTF
cdr3_length: 14
d_call: TRBD1
clone_size: few
v_call: TRBV7-9
j_call: TRBJ1-2

cdr3_nt: TGTGCCAGCAGCCCTACTTCGACAGGGGGGGTCCAAGAGACCCAGTACTTC
cdr3_aa: CASSPTSTGGVQETQYF
cdr3_length: 17
d_call: TRBD1
clone_size: .
v_call: TRBV7-2
j_call: TRBJ2-5

cdr3_nt: TGCGCCAGCAGCTTAGACGGATACTCCTACGAGCAGTACTTC
cdr3_aa: CASSLDGYSYEQYF
cdr3_length: 14
d_call: .
clone_size: .
v_call: TRBV5-1
j_call: TRBJ2-7

cdr3_nt: TGCAGCGTTGACATTTGGGAGACCCAGTACTTC
cdr3_aa: CSVDIWETQYF
cdr3_length: 11
d_call: .
clone_size: .
v_call: TRBV29-1
j_call: TRBJ2-5

cdr3_nt: TGTGCCAGCAGTTTTCGGCGGGAGGGCCCCCACGAGCAGTACTTC
cdr3_aa: CASSFRREGPHEQYF
cdr3_length: 15
d_call: TRBD2
clone_size: .
v_call: TRBV12-3/TRBV12-4
j_call: TRBJ2-7

cdr3_nt: TGTGCCAGCAGTTTCGGGGACCCAGGGGTAGCCAAAAACATTCAGTACTTC
cdr3_aa: CASSFGDPGVAKNIQYF
cdr3_length: 17
d_call: .
clone_size: .
v_call: TRBV28
j_call: TRBJ2-4

cdr3_nt: TGTGCCAGCAGCCAGGGACTAGCGGGGTTCTACAATGAGCAGTTCTTC
cdr3_aa: CASSQGLAGFYNEQFF
cdr3_length: 16
d_call: TRBD2
clone_size: few
v_call: TRBV5-4
j_call: TRBJ2-1

cdr3_nt: TGTGCCAGCACCAAGGACGGAAGCTATGGCTACACCTTC
cdr3_aa: CASTKDGSYGYTF
cdr3_length: 13
d_call: .
clone_size: .
v_call: TRBV7-9
j_call: TRBJ1-2

cdr3_nt: TGTGCCAGCAGCTCGGACTTGGGGCCTTACAATGAGCAGTTCTTC
cdr3_aa: CASSSDLGPYNEQFF
cdr3_length: 15
d_call: .
clone_size: once
v_call: TRBV13
j_call: TRBJ2-1

cdr3_nt: TGTGCCTGTCGACCAGGGACTAACTATGGCTACACCTTC
cdr3_aa: CACRPGTNYGYTF
cdr3_length: 13
d_call: .
clone_size: .
v_call: TRBV27
j_call: TRBJ1-2

cdr3_nt: TGTGCCAGTAGTATTCCCGGCTACGAGCAGTACTTC
cdr3_aa: CASSIPGYEQYF
cdr3_length: 12
d_call: .
clone_size: .
v_call: TRBV19
j_call: TRBJ2-7

cdr3_nt: TGTGCCATCAGTGAGTCGAATGGCCAAGAGACCCAGTACTTC
cdr3_aa: CAISESNGQETQYF
cdr3_length: 14
d_call: .
clone_size: few
v_call: TRBV10-3
j_call: TRBJ2-5

cdr3_nt: TGTGCCAGCAGTCCGGACAGCGGAAAACTGTTTTTT
cdr3_aa: CASSPDSGKLFF
cdr3_length: 12
d_call: .
clone_size: once
v_call: TRBV12-3/TRBV12-4
j_call: TRBJ1-4

cdr3_nt: TGTGCCAGCAGGGTAATAGCGGGGGGGCGTGAGCAGTTCTTC
cdr3_aa: CASRVIAGGREQFF
cdr3_length: 14
d_call: TRBD2
clone_size: .
v_call: TRBV6-1
j_call: TRBJ2-1

cdr3_nt: TGCAGTGCTCCCCGACTAGCGGGAATCGATGAGCAGTTCTTC
cdr3_aa: CSAPRLAGIDEQFF
cdr3_length: 14
d_call: TRBD2
clone_size: .
v_call: TRBV20-1
j_call: TRBJ2-1

cdr3_nt: TGTGCCAGCAGCGGGACAGGGGTCTATGGCTACACCTTC
cdr3_aa: CASSGTGVYGYTF
cdr3_length: 13
d_call: TRBD1
clone_size: few
v_call: TRBV9
j_call: TRBJ1-2

cdr3_nt: TGTGCCAGCGCCCTGACAGGGACGTTACGCACTGAAGCTTTCTTT
cdr3_aa: CASALTGTLRTEAFF
cdr3_length: 15
d_call: TRBD1
clone_size: once
v_call: TRBV27
j_call: TRBJ1-1

cdr3_nt: TGTGCCAGCAGCTTACCGGGACTAGCGGGAACCGGGGAGCTGTTTTTT
cdr3_aa: CASSLPGLAGTGELFF
cdr3_length: 16
d_call: TRBD2
clone_size: few
v_call: TRBV7-9
j_call: TRBJ2-2

cdr3_nt: TGCGCCAGCAGCGCCTGGGACAGGCCCCTTTTTACTGGGGCCAACGTCCTGACTTTC
cdr3_aa: CASSAWDRPLFTGANVLTF
cdr3_length: 19
d_call: TRBD1
clone_size: .
v_call: TRBV4-1
j_call: TRBJ2-6

cdr3_nt: TGTGCCAGCAGCCAAGAGCGACGGGACATTCAGTACTTC
cdr3_aa: CASSQERRDIQYF
cdr3_length: 13
d_call: .
clone_size: few
v_call: TRBV16
j_call: TRBJ2-4

cdr3_nt: TGCGCCAGCAGCTTGGCCGCGCGGAACGAGCAGTACTTC
cdr3_aa: CASSLAARNEQYF
cdr3_length: 13
d_call: .
clone_size: .
v_call: TRBV5-1
j_call: TRBJ2-7

cdr3_nt: TGCGCCAGCAGCACCACAGGGGATTCTGCGAACACCATATATTTT
cdr3_aa: CASSTTGDSANTIYF
cdr3_length: 15
d_call: TRBD1
clone_size: .
v_call: TRBV5-1
j_call: TRBJ1-3

cdr3_nt: TGTGCCAGCAGCTCCCCGGGGACTAGTCTTCGTGAGCAGTTCTTC
cdr3_aa: CASSSPGTSLREQFF
cdr3_length: 15
d_call: TRBD2
clone_size: few
v_call: TRBV7-2
j_call: TRBJ2-1

cdr3_nt: TGTGCCAGCAGTTACCCGACTAGCGGGAGGGCCGAGGAGACCCAGTACTTC
cdr3_aa: CASSYPTSGRAEETQYF
cdr3_length: 17
d_call: TRBD2
clone_size: .
v_call: TRBV6-5
j_call: TRBJ2-5

cdr3_nt: TGTGCCAGCAGCGTAGACGGGGGAGAGACCCAGTACTTC
cdr3_aa: CASSVDGGETQYF
cdr3_length: 13
d_call: .
clone_size: .
v_call: TRBV9
j_call: TRBJ2-5

cdr3_nt: TGTGCCAGCAGCGAAGGACTGGGAGATATGCAGTATTTT
cdr3_aa: CASSEGLGDMQYF
cdr3_length: 13
d_call: .
clone_size: few
v_call: TRBV27
j_call: TRBJ2-3

cdr3_nt: TGCAGTGCTAGAGATCGGGACATTATCGGGGAGCTGTTTTTT
cdr3_aa: CSARDRDIIGELFF
cdr3_length: 14
d_call: .
clone_size: .
v_call: TRBV20-1
j_call: TRBJ2-2

cdr3_nt: TGTGCCAGCAGCCAGGTTCCGGGACAGGCTTCCTATGGCTACACCTTC
cdr3_aa: CASSQVPGQASYGYTF
cdr3_length: 16
d_call: TRBD1
clone_size: .
v_call: TRBV4-2
j_call: TRBJ1-2

cdr3_nt: TGCGCCACCCTCGAGAATTGGGGGGCAGGATGGAGCTCCTACGAGCAGTACTTC
cdr3_aa: CATLENWGAGWSSYEQYF
cdr3_length: 18
d_call: .
clone_size: .
v_call: TRBV10-2
j_call: TRBJ2-7